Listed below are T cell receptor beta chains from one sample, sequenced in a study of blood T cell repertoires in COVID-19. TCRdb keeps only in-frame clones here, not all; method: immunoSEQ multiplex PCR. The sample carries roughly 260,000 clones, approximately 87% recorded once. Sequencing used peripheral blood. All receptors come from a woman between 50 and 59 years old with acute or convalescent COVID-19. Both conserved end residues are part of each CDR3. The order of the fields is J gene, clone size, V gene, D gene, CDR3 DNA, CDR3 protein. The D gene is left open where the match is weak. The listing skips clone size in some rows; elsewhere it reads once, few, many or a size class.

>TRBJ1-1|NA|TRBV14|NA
TGTGCCAGCAGCCAAGTTGCGGGACCAGAAGCTTTCTTT
CASSQVAGPEAFF
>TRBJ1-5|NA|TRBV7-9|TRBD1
TGTGCCAGCAGCAAAGGGACAGGGAGGGCTCAGCCCCAGCATTTT
CASSKGTGRAQPQHF
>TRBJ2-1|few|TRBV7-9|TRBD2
TGTGCCAGCAGCTTCCCAGCGGGGAGCTACAATGAGCAGTTCTTC
CASSFPAGSYNEQFF
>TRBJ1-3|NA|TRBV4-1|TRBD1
TGCGCCAGCAGCCAAATCCGGGACAGGGTTGGAAACACCATATATTTT
CASSQIRDRVGNTIYF
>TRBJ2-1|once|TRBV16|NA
TGTGCCAGCAGCGAAAGGGACAAGTTATCCTACAATGAGCAGTTCTTC
CASSERDKLSYNEQFF
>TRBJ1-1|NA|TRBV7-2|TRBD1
TGTGCCAGCAGCGCCAGGGGGCTCACTGAAGCTTTCTTT
CASSARGLTEAFF
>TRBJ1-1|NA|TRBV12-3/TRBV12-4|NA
TGTGCCAGCAGTTCCCGATACGACAGTGAAGCTTTCTTT
CASSSRYDSEAFF
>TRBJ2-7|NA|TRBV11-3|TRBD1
TGTGCCAGCAGCGCCGGGACAGGGGGCTACGAGCAGTACTTC
CASSAGTGGYEQYF
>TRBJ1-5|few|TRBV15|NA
TGTGCCACCAGCGTACAGGGATGGCCCCAGCATTTT
CATSVQGWPQHF
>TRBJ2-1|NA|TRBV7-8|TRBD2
TGTGCCAGCAGCTTATTAACGGGAGGGGGGAATGAGCAGTTCTTC
CASSLLTGGGNEQFF
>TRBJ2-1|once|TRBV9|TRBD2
TGTGCCAGCAGCCCTAGCTTGTCATCGGGTCTAGCGGACTCCTACAATGAGCAGTTCTTC
CASSPSLSSGLADSYNEQFF
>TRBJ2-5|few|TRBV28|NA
TGTGCCAGCAGTTTAGGAGGGGTTCTCTCCGGGACCCAGTACTTC
CASSLGGVLSGTQYF
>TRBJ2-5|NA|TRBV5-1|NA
TGCGCCAGCAGTCAGGGATCGCAAGAGACCCAGTACTTC
CASSQGSQETQYF
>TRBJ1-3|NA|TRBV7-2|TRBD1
TGTGCCAGCAGACTTTCTCAGGGGGCTTCCTCTGGAAACACCATATATTTT
CASRLSQGASSGNTIYF
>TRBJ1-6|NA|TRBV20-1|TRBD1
TGCAGTGCTAGTGGCGACAGGGTAGATAATTCACCCCTCCACTTT
CSASGDRVDNSPLHF
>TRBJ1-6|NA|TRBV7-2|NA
TGTGCCAGCAGCTTACAGTTGAGGGATAATTCACCCCTCCACTTT
CASSLQLRDNSPLHF
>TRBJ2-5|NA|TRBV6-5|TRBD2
TGTGCCAGCAACCCGACTAGCGGGAGGTTGGAGACCCAGTACTTC
CASNPTSGRLETQYF
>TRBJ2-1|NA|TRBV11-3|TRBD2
TGTGCCAGCAGCCCTCGGACTAGCGGGAGCAGGAATGAGCAGTTCTTC
CASSPRTSGSRNEQFF
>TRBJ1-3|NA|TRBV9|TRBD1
TGTGCCAGCAGCGAACAGGGGGCATATGGAAACACCATATATTTT
CASSEQGAYGNTIYF
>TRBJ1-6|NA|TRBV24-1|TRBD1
TGTGCCACCAGTGACCCGGGACAGGGGGCCTGGGGGTCACCCCTCCACTTT
CATSDPGQGAWGSPLHF
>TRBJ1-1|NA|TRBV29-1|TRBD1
TGCAGCGTCCAGACACCAGGGGGGTACACTGAAGCTTTCTTT
CSVQTPGGYTEAFF
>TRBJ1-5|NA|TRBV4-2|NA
TGTGCCAGCAGCCAAGCCGGCCCCCAGGCAGGGGTGAACAATCAGCCCCAGCATTTT
CASSQAGPQAGVNNQPQHF
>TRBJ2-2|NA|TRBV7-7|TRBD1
TGTGCTAGCAGCTTGGGACAGTACACCGGGGAGCTGTTTTTT
CASSLGQYTGELFF
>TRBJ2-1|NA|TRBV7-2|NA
TGTGCCAGCAGCTTGGACAGCAATGAGCAGTTCTTC
CASSLDSNEQFF
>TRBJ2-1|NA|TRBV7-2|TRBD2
TGTGCCAGCAGACCCCTAGCGGGAGGATTCGATGAGCAGTTCTTC
CASRPLAGGFDEQFF
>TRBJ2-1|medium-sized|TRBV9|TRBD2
TGTGCCAGCAGCGTAGAAGCCCCGGGACTAGCGACCTCCTACAATGAGCAGTTCTTC
CASSVEAPGLATSYNEQFF
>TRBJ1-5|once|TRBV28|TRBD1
TGTGCCAGCCGGGACAGGGTTAATCAGCCCCAGCATTTT
CASRDRVNQPQHF
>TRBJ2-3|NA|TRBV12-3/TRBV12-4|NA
TGTGCCAGCAGTTTAGCGGGGCCAGATACGCAGTATTTT
CASSLAGPDTQYF
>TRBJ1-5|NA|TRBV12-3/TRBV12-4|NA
TGTGCCAGCAGAGAGACAGTCAGCCAGCCCCAGCATTTT
CASRETVSQPQHF
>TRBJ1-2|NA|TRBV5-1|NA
TGCGCCAGCAGCTTGGTCGAGTTGGGGGGCTATGGCTACACCTTC
CASSLVELGGYGYTF
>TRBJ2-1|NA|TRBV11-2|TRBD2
TGTGCCAGCAGCCGGCCTTGGACTAGCGGGGGAGGGAATGAGCAGTTCTTC
CASSRPWTSGGGNEQFF
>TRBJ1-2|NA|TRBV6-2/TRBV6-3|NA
TGTGCCAGCAGTTTCGTGGGGGCTCCCTATGGCTACACCTTC
CASSFVGAPYGYTF
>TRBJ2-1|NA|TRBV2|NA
TGTGCCAGCAGGGGGGACACCTACAATGAGCAGTTCTTC
CASRGDTYNEQFF
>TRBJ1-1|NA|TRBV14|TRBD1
TGTGCCAGCAGCCCCGGGACAGGAAAAGCTTTCTTT
CASSPGTGKAFF
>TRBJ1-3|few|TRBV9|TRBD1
TGTGCCAGCAGCGCCCGGGACAGCTCTGGAAACACCATATATTTT
CASSARDSSGNTIYF
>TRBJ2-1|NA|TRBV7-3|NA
TGTGCCAGCAGCTTAATCGTGGCTAGCGAAGAGCAGTTCTTC
CASSLIVASEEQFF
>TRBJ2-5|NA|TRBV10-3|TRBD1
TGTGCCATCAGTGGAAGGGACAGGGGGCACCAAGAGACCCAGTACTTC
CAISGRDRGHQETQYF
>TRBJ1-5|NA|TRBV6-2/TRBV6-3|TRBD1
TGTGCCAGCAGTTACTCTCGACAGGGTAATCAGCCCCAGCATTTT
CASSYSRQGNQPQHF
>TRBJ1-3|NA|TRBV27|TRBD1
TGTGCCAGCAGTTCGGGACAGGGAAACACCATATATTTT
CASSSGQGNTIYF
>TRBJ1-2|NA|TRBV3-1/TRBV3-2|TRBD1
TGTGCCAGCAGCCAAGAGCCCAGGGGGACTTATGGCTACACCTTC
CASSQEPRGTYGYTF
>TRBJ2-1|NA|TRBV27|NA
TGTGCCAGCGCGACAATCCACCTAAATGAGCAGTTCTTC
CASATIHLNEQFF
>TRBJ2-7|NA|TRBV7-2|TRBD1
TGTGCCAGCAGCCCTCCCGGGACAGGGAAATACGAGCAGTACTTC
CASSPPGTGKYEQYF
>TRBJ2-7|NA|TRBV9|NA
TGTGCCAGCAGCGCGACGGGGGAGAGCGAGCAGTACTTC
CASSATGESEQYF
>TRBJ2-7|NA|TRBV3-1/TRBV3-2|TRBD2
TGTGCCAGCAGCCATAGACTAGCGGGAGGGGGAGGCGAGCAGTACTTC
CASSHRLAGGGGEQYF
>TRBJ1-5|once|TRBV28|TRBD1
TGTGCCAGCAGCCGGGACAGGGCGGGGAAGAGCAATCAGCCCCAGCATTTT
CASSRDRAGKSNQPQHF